The present T cell receptor (beta chain) was sequenced within a study of cytomegalovirus exposure and HLA in healthy donors. Study-level results: HLA-A and HLA-B allele assignments for most subjects were reportedly predicted accurately using TCR beta sequences. In an earlier analysis, in 587 donors, most V segments appeared productive either ~87% or ~30% of the time. Further analysis was carried out later, and it showed several of the most significant clusters appearing linked to common viral pathogens.

The CDR3 contains 15 residues. J gave up 1 base and V 5 bases, and 6 bases lay outside the gene matches. Germline V CDR1 and CDR2: MNHNY, SVGAGI (reference sequence). This clone showed up just a few times. Its antigen is as yet unknown. The donors comprised healthy bone marrow donors. Primers: 60 Vbeta forward and 13 Jbeta reverse. Some clones are missing from TCRdb's copy, which holds only in-frame ones; the method was immunoSEQ multiplex PCR. Of approximately 110,000 clones in the sample, around 70% were seen once. Sequences were obtained from PBMCs. The TCR comes from a woman in her 40s in good health and CMV-seronegative. The chain uses TRBV6-6 and TRBJ1-1; 8 bases agree with TRBD1. The CDR3 region is CASSLGDRGNTEAFF. The CDR3, as DNA: TGTGCCAGCAGTCTCGGAGACAGGGGGAACACTGAAGCTTTCTTT.